This is a list of T cell receptor beta chains from one sample in a study of T cell responses to AZD1222 COVID-19 vaccine. Using immunoSEQ multiplex PCR, the repertoire was profiled, and TCRdb retains in-frame clones only, with some absent. The table lists about 130,000 clones, under 90% of them singletons. The specimen was peripheral blood, collected on day 0 of AZD1222 vaccination. Receptors were obtained from an adult in good health. CDR3s leave out the opening cysteine and the closing phenylalanine or tryptophan.

TRBJ1-3,TRBV28,ASRLNGNTIY
TRBJ1-3,TRBV10-2,ASEVPGNTIY
TRBJ2-7,TRBV7-9,ASSRQGRPPYEQY
TRBJ2-5,TRBV2,ASRPTGGVSTQY
TRBJ2-7,TRBV5-1,ASSFQGGPYEQY
TRBJ1-5,TRBV11-2,ASSLGPGFQPQH
TRBJ2-2,TRBV19,ASSTRDTITGELF
TRBJ1-1,TRBV19,ASIRQGRNTEAF
TRBJ2-4,TRBV10-2,ASSEPAGLQNIQY
TRBJ1-2,TRBV6-5,ASRTGDLSSVGYT
TRBJ1-3,TRBV5-4,ASSLAQRAEGNTIY
TRBJ1-2,TRBV28,ASSLEQRPYGYT
TRBJ1-6,TRBV11-3,ASSHGQGPNSPLH
TRBJ2-3,TRBV9,ASSTLAGANTDTQY
TRBJ1-1,TRBV27,ASSLSGETVRLFAEAF
TRBJ1-6,TRBV3-1/TRBV3-2,ASSQGQVMAPLH
TRBJ1-4,TRBV24-1,ATSDSGPGGTNEKLF
TRBJ1-1,TRBV7-3,ASSFGGRNTEAF
TRBJ2-5,TRBV11-2,ASSYGQGFETQY
TRBJ2-7,TRBV20-1,SARGTYEQY
TRBJ2-3,TRBV7-7,ASSLDGGLTDTQY
TRBJ1-2,TRBV3-1/TRBV3-2,ASSQEFIRDRVYYGYT
TRBJ1-2,TRBV19,ASTGERYGYT
TRBJ2-1,TRBV10-1,ASSDHRGGGEQF
TRBJ1-4,TRBV6-5,ASTESRKLF
TRBJ1-1,TRBV19,ASRSSGVLNTEAF
TRBJ1-2,TRBV7-9,ASSSRDTGKSGYGYT
TRBJ1-6,TRBV7-2,ASSLSTGAGNSPLH
TRBJ2-2,TRBV24-1,ATKGQANTGELF
TRBJ2-7,TRBV30,AWSRDRTLEQY
TRBJ1-2,TRBV6-5,ASSYSAPTGGYGYT
TRBJ2-7,TRBV6-5,ASSYRYNYEQY
TRBJ1-2,TRBV10-3,AIPRTTTSQSGYT
TRBJ2-3,TRBV2,ATGGPFTDTQY
TRBJ1-6,TRBV7-8,ASSVMDRSSPLH
TRBJ1-2,TRBV25-1,ASSDTRAYT
TRBJ1-6,TRBV7-2,ASSLQGGDSPLH
TRBJ1-5,TRBV7-2,ASSLTENQPQH
TRBJ2-7,TRBV4-1,ASSQDLRAAGVSYEQY
TRBJ2-1,TRBV13,ASSLESGPYNEQF
TRBJ1-2,TRBV4-1,ASSQDGLGYT
TRBJ1-1,TRBV28,ASSQMRRTVEAF
TRBJ2-5,TRBV27,ASSPTGGWETQY
TRBJ2-7,TRBV28,ASSSRDRYEQY
TRBJ2-2,TRBV19,ASSVSSGGTGELF
TRBJ2-7,TRBV7-2,ASSEGRFNEQY
TRBJ1-2,TRBV5-6,ASSLDQRDRGLDGYT
TRBJ1-5,TRBV28,ASSYDSLQPQH
TRBJ1-1,TRBV15,ATSRELANMNTEAF
TRBJ2-7,TRBV6-2/TRBV6-3,ASSQRQGSSYEQY
TRBJ1-2,TRBV18,ASSEDSYYGYT
TRBJ2-3,TRBV27,ASSLSVSTDTQY
TRBJ2-5,TRBV4-3,ASSQERAGGRETQY
TRBJ2-2,TRBV4-3,ASSQGTSGVNTGELF
TRBJ2-1,TRBV4-3,ASSQDQSSYNEQF
TRBJ1-1,TRBV5-4,ASSLRWGAGLNTEAF